The 9 T cell receptor beta chains below come from one sample, sequenced in a study of regulatory T cells in long-lasting Graves disease. For TCR beta, libraries came from iRepertoire HTBI primers and Arm-PCR of CDR3 regions. TCRdb re-called the multiplex PCR reads through MiXCR, storing one row per CDR3 protein. The sample has about 620,000 distinct CDR3 sequences; roughly 16% are singletons. The sample's time point: newly diagnosed GD, antithyroid drugs for less than 3 months. Scientists built the TCR library using RNA that was extracted from PBMCs. Separately, the same data were catalogued under a study of T cells in Graves' hyperthyroidism and ophthalmopathy.

The sequences come from peripheral blood mononuclear cells (PBMCs), collected at new diagnosis, from a patient treated with antithyroid drugs. The receptors were gathered from a woman aged 25 to 39 with Graves disease.

This clonotype showed up many times. The genes are TRBV28 and TRBJ1-1; D unclear. The CDR3 length is 16 residues. V lost 4 bases and J lost 0, with 15 bases in between. The germline V gene encodes CDR1 MDHEN and CDR2 SYDVKM. CDR3 coding DNA: TGTGCCAGCAGTTCGAACGGCCCGATGTTGAACACTGAAGCTTTCTTT. Its protein product is CASSSNGPMLNTEAFF.

The rearrangement uses TRBV14 and TRBJ2-2, with D unclear. This CDR3 contains 13 residues. V was clipped by 4 bases and J by 7 bases, with 10 bases between them. The V gene's germline CDR1 is SGHDN and CDR2 FVKESK. The CDR3 loop is CASSPRLGGELFF. For the CDR3, the DNA is TGTGCCAGCAGCCCCCGGCTAGGCGGGGAGCTGTTTTTT. Together with reference TRBV14 and TRBJ2-2, the CDR3 gives the full variable domain: EAGVTQFPSHSVIEKGQTVTLRCDPISGHDNLYWYRRVMGKEIKFLLHFVKESKQDESGMPNNRFLAERTGGTYSTLKVQPAELEDSGVYFCASSPRLGGELFFGEGSRLTVL.

In its sample, this clonotype was seen a few times. V usage is TRBV6-1 and J usage is TRBJ2-3, with a weak D call TRBD2 (6 bases). CDR3 length: 15 residues. Trimming shortened V by 6 bases and J by 4 bases, and 17 bases separated the two germline ends. Germline assignment: CDR1 MNHNS and CDR2 SASEGT. The chain's CDR3 is CASSLLAGRADTQYF. CDR3 nucleotides: TGTGCCAGCAGCTTACTAGCCGGGAGAGCAGATACGCAGTATTTT.

Note on this clonotype: This may arise from a read error, as a much more abundant clone is one base away. This chain uses TRBV7-2 with TRBJ2-7, with D perhaps matching TRBD1 (6 bases). V lost 2 bases, J lost 2 bases, and 13 bases lay in between. CDR1 is SGHTA, CDR2 FQGNSA, per germline. There are 15 residues in the CDR3. The CDR3 DNA sequence: TGTGCCAGCAGCTTAATGGGGACAAGGACCTACGAGCAGTACTTC. Protein: CASSLMGTRTYEQYF.

This clonotype was observed a handful of times. V usage is TRBV20-1 and J usage is TRBJ2-1; 10 bases agree with TRBD2. This CDR3 contains 16 residues. Germline V CDR1 and CDR2: DFQATT, SNEGSKA (reference sequence). J gave up 6 bases and V 0 bases, and 8 bases lay outside the gene matches. CDR3 in DNA: TGCAGTGCTAGAGATCTTATGAGCGGGAGGGCCAATGAGCAGTTCTTC. It yields the protein CSARDLMSGRANEQFF.

This rearrangement joins TRBV11-2 to TRBJ2-7; D is unclear. Germline CDR1 and CDR2: SGHAT and FQNNGV. V was shortened by 3 bases and J by 2 bases, with 11 bases between the two germline ends. CDR3 length: 14 residues. The CDR3 here is CASSFSGPPYEQYF. The CDR3 bases are TGTGCCAGCAGCTTTTCCGGGCCCCCCTACGAGCAGTACTTC.

In this sample, this clonotype turned up many times. The rearrangement joins TRBV24-1 to TRBJ2-3, with TRBD2 matching 8 bases. The CDR3 runs 15 residues. J gave up 1 base and V 4 bases, and 3 bases lay outside the gene matches. The germline CDR1 and CDR2 sequences are KGHDR and SFDVKD. The CDR3 nucleotides are TGTGCCACCAGTGAAACGGGAGGGGGCACAGATACGCAGTATTTT. The encoded protein is CATSETGGGTDTQYF.

This chain links TRBV5-1 with TRBJ2-7; 9 bases match TRBD1. The CDR3 covers 18 residues. V was pared by 4 bases and J by 1 base, with 15 bases of the junction left unmatched. Germline lookup yields CDR1 SGHRS and CDR2 YFSETQ. CDR3 sequence reads: CASSPGQGVFRGSYEQYF. The CDR3 DNA is TGCGCCAGCAGCCCGGGACAGGGAGTGTTCCGAGGGTCCTACGAGCAGTACTTC.

This clonotype was seen at least ten times. This sequence joins TRBV7-9 and TRBJ2-1; D possibly corresponds to TRBD1 (6 bases). V lost 6 bases and J lost 5, with 17 bases in between. CDR1 and CDR2 (germline): SEHNR, FQNEAQ (reference sequence). The CDR3 has 15 residues. CDR3 DNA: TGTGCCAGCAGTTCGGAAAGTAACAGGGACAATGAGCAGTTCTTC. Encoded protein: CASSSESNRDNEQFF.